This TCR beta chain is from a study of blood T cell repertoires in COVID-19. Profiled with immunoSEQ multiplex PCR; TCRdb holds only in-frame clones, not every one. The sample shows 200,000 to 250,000 clones, roughly nine tenths of them seen only once. Sequenced input: PBMCs or T cells enriched from blood (not recorded which). This sequence was found in a woman in her forties or fifties in a cohort exposed to, infected with or recovered from COVID-19 (not recorded which).

This chain's CDR3 is CASSPGLALEQYF. The CDR3 nucleotides read TGTGCCAGCTCACCTGGACTAGCCCTCGAGCAGTACTTC. The chain couples TRBV18 to TRBJ2-7, with 8 positions matching TRBD2. The CDR3 extends over 13 amino acids. The V gene end was trimmed by 3 bases and the J gene end by 6 bases; junction bases not matched to a gene: 4. Germline V gene sequence: CDR1 KGHSH, CDR2 LQKENI.